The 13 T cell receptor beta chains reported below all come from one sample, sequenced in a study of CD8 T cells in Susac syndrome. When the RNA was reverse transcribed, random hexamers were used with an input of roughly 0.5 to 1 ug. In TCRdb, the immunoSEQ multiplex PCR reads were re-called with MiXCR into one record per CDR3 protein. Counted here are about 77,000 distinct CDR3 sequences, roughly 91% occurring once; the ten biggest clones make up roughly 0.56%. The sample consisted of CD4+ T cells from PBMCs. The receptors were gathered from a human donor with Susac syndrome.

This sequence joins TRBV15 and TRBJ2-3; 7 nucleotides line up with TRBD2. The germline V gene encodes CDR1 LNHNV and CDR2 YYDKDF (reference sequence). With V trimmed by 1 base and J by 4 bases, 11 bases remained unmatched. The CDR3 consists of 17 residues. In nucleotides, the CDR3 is TGTGCCACCAGCAGAGGCCTGGGGGGAGGGCCCGCAGATACGCAGTATTTT. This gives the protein CATSRGLGGGPADTQYF.

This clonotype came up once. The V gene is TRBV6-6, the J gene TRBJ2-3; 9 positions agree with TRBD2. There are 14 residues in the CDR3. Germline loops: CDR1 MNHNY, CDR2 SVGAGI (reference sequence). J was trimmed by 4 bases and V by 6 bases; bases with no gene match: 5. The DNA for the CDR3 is TGTGCCAGCAGCGGCGGGAGGGCCTCAGATACGCAGTATTTT. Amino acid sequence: CASSGGRASDTQYF.

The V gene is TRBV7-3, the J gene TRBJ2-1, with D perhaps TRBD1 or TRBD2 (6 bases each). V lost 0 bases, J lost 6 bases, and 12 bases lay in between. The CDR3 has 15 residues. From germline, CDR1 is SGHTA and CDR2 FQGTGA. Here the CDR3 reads CASSLTFGGGNEQFF. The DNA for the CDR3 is TGTGCCAGCAGCTTAACGTTCGGGGGCGGCAATGAGCAGTTCTTC.

Here the CDR3 DNA reads TGTGCTAGTGGTTTGGGGTCCAGAGGTGGGACCCAGTACTTC. It encodes CASGLGSRGGTQYF. J is TRBJ2-5 and V is TRBV12-5, with unresolved D. V was clipped by 1 base and J by 7 bases, with 13 bases between them. The CDR3 contains 14 residues. Looked up from germline, CDR1 is LGHNT and CDR2 is FRNRAP.

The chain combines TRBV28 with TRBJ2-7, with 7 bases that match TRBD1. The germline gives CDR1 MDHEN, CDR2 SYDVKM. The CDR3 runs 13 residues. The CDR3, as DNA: TGTGCAGTGGCAGGGGGTAGCTCCTACGAGCAGTACTTC. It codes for CAVAGGSSYEQYF. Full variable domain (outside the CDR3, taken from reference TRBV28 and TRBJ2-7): DVKVTQSSRYLVKRTGEKVFLECVQDMDHENMFWYRQDPGLGLRLIYFSYDVKMKEKGDIPEGYSVSREKKERFSLILESASTNQTSMYLCAVAGGSSYEQYFGPGTRLTVT.

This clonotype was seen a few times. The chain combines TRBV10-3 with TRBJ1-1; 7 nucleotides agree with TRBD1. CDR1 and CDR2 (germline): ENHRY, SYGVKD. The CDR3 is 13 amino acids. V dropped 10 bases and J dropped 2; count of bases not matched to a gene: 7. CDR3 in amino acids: CATKGQLNTEAFF. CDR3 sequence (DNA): TGTGCCACCAAGGGACAGCTAAACACTGAAGCTTTCTTT.

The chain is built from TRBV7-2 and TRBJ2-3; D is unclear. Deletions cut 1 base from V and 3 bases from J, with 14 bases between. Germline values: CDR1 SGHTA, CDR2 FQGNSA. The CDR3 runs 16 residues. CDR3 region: CASSLGIASTTDTQYF. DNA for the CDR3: TGTGCCAGCAGCTTAGGAATAGCATCCACTACAGATACGCAGTATTTT.

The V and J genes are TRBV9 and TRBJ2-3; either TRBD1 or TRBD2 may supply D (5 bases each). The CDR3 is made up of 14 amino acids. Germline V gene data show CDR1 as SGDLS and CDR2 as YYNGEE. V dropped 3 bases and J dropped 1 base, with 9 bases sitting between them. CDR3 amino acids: CASSDRDGTDTQYF. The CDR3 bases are TGTGCCAGCAGCGACCGGGACGGCACAGATACGCAGTATTTT.

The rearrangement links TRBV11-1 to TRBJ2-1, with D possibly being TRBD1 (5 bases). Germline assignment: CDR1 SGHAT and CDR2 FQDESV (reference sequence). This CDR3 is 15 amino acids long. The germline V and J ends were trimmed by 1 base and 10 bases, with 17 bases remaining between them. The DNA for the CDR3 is TGTGCCAGCAGCTTAGGACGCGTTAGTGGACAAGAGCAGTTCTTC. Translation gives CASSLGRVSGQEQFF.

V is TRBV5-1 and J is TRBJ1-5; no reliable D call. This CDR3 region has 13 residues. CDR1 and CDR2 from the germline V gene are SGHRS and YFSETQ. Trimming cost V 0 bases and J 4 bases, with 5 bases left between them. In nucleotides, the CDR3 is TGCGCCAGCAGCTTGGACCCGAATCAGCCCCAGCATTTT. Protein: CASSLDPNQPQHF.

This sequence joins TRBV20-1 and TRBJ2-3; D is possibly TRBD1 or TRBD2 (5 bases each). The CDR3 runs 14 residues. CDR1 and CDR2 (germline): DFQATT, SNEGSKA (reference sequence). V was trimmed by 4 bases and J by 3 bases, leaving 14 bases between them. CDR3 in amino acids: CSANERQGTDTQYF. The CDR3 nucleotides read TGCAGTGCTAATGAGCGGCAGGGTACAGATACGCAGTATTTT.

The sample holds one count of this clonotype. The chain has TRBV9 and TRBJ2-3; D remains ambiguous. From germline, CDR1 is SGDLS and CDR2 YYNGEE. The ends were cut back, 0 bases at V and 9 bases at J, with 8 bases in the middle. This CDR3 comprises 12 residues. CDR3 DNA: TGTGCCAGCAGCGTAGCGGACGGAACGCAGTATTTT. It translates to CASSVADGTQYF.

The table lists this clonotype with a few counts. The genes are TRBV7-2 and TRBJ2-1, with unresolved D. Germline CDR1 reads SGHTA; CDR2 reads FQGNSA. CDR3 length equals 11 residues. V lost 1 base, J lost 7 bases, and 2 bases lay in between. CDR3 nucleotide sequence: TGTGCCAGCAGCTTAGTAAATGAGCAGTTCTTC. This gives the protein CASSLVNEQFF.